One sample yielded the 21 T cell receptor beta chains listed below, sequenced in a study of OX40 agonist ivuxolimab in advanced cancers. Here immunoSEQ multiplex PCR was the method, and the copy in TCRdb shows in-frame clones only, minus some. The table has more than 15,000 clones, just under 75% seen once. Sequenced here: CD4+ or CD8+ T cells sorted from blood, sampled in a trial of the OX40 agonist ivuxolimab. The receptors come from an adult with an advanced solid tumor such as melanoma, head and neck, liver or kidney cancer.

In this sample, this clone turned up a few times. As DNA, the CDR3 is TGTGCCAGCGGACCGGGGCTTGCCGGGGAGCTGTTTTTT. It codes for CASGPGLAGELFF. V usage is TRBV7-9 and J usage is TRBJ2-2; tentatively, D is TRBD1 or TRBD2 (5 bases each). Per germline, CDR1 SEHNR and CDR2 FQNEAQ (reference sequence). Between the trimmed V and J ends, which lost 8 bases and 6 bases, there was a span of 13 bases. The CDR3 runs to 13 residues.

This clone appeared once. J is TRBJ1-6 and V is TRBV11-2; 9 bases align to TRBD1. Trimming took 7 bases from V and 1 from J; bases not matched to a gene: 8. CDR3 length: 17 residues. Germline lookup yields CDR1 SGHAT and CDR2 FQNNGV. Here the CDR3 DNA reads TGTGCCAGCAAGGCGGGACAGGGTTTATCCTATAATTCACCCCTCCACTTT. Protein product: CASKAGQGLSYNSPLHF. The full variable domain, in which reference TRBV11-2 and TRBJ1-6 provide the parts outside the CDR3, is EAGVAQSPRYKIIEKRQSVAFWCNPISGHATLYWYQQILGQGPKLLIQFQNNGVVDDSQLPKDRFSAERLKGVDSTLKIQPAKLEDSAVYLCASKAGQGLSYNSPLHFGNGTRLTVT.

The chain links TRBV29-1 to TRBJ1-4, with 10 bases lining up with TRBD1. Germline lookup yields CDR1 SQVTM and CDR2 ANQGSEA. Trimming removed 6 bases from V and 7 bases from J; junction bases left unmatched: 5. The CDR3 runs to 13 residues. The CDR3 bases are TGCAGCGTCGCGACAGGGGGCACTGAAAAACTGTTTTTT. It encodes CSVATGGTEKLFF.

The chain links TRBV5-4 to TRBJ2-3, with 9 bases matching TRBD2. Unmatched junction bases numbered 11, after V lost 2 bases and J lost 4 bases. The germline gives CDR1 SGHNT, CDR2 YYREEE (reference sequence). This CDR3 has 17 residues. CDR3 region: CASSFPLAGEEADTQYF. For the CDR3, the DNA is TGTGCCAGCAGCTTCCCCTTAGCGGGAGAGGAAGCAGATACGCAGTATTTT. The full variable domain, with the rest looked up from reference TRBV5-4 and TRBJ2-3, is ETGVTQSPTHLIKTRGQQVTLRCSSQSGHNTVSWYQQALGQGPQFIFQYYREEENGRGNFPPRFSGLQFPNYSSELNVNALELDDSALYLCASSFPLAGEEADTQYFGPGTRLTVL.

The chain links TRBV7-2 to TRBJ2-7, with 8 bases aligning to TRBD1. With V trimmed by 4 bases and J by 3 bases, 8 bases remained unmatched. The germline V gene encodes CDR1 SGHTA and CDR2 FQGNSA. The CDR3 is 15 residues long. The chain's CDR3 is CASSSYRGISYEQYF. CDR3 in DNA: TGTGCCAGCAGCTCTTACAGGGGGATTAGCTACGAGCAGTACTTC.

This clone has more than one count but fewer than ten. This sequence joins TRBV27 and TRBJ2-1, with a weak D call TRBD1 (5 bases). Germline-derived CDR1 and CDR2 are MNHEY and SMNVEV (reference sequence). This CDR3 contains 15 residues. V lost 3 bases, J lost 0 bases, and 9 bases lay in between. The CDR3 reads CASSFRQSSYNEQFF. DNA for the CDR3: TGTGCCAGCAGTTTTCGACAGAGCTCCTACAATGAGCAGTTCTTC.

The chain links TRBV2 to TRBJ2-2; 7 bases agree with TRBD1. Germline CDR1 is SNHLY and CDR2 is FYNNEI. The CDR3 consists of 13 residues. V trimming: 7 bases; J trimming: 3 bases; junction bases outside the gene matches: 2. CDR3 in amino acids: CASKTGYTGELFF. In nucleotides, the CDR3 is TGTGCCAGCAAGACAGGGTACACCGGGGAGCTGTTTTTT.

The V gene is TRBV28, the J gene TRBJ2-5; TRBD1 or TRBD2 may be the D gene (6 bases each). The CDR3 contains 18 residues. V lost 6 bases to trimming and J lost 2 bases, with 25 bases between them. From germline, CDR1 is MDHEN and CDR2 SYDVKM. CDR3 region: CASSTGGTRSLQQETQYF. The CDR3 DNA reads as TGTGCCAGCAGCACAGGCGGGACACGTTCGTTACAGCAAGAGACCCAGTACTTC.

By frequency in the sample, this clone is medium-sized. This rearrangement joins TRBV6-6 to TRBJ2-7; D gene unclear. This CDR3 is 13 amino acids long. Germline-derived CDR1 and CDR2 are MNHNY and SVGAGI (reference sequence). The V gene lost 5 bases and the J gene lost 3 bases, with 11 bases spanning the gap. CDR3 sequence: CASSPDWVYEQYF. The CDR3 DNA sequence: TGTGCCAGCAGTCCTGACTGGGTCTACGAGCAGTACTTC.

The chain joins TRBV7-8 to TRBJ2-1; no firm D call. This CDR3 has 16 amino acids. Germline V gene lookup returns CDR1 SGHVS and CDR2 FQNEAQ. V lost 5 bases and J lost 2, with 16 bases in between. The CDR3, as DNA: TGTGCCAGCAGCGAGGACCCCCTTGGGGCCTACAATGAGCAGTTCTTC. Its protein product is CASSEDPLGAYNEQFF.

The CDR3 coding sequence is TGTGCCAGCAGTGAGGGACTAGCGAGTCTAAACACCGGGGAGCTGTTTTTT. Protein: CASSEGLASLNTGELFF. The chain employs TRBV6-1 and TRBJ2-2; 10 bases map to TRBD2. Trimming cost V 3 bases and J 2 bases; bases outside gene matches: 6. Germline CDR1 and CDR2: MNHNS and SASEGT. This CDR3 spans 17 amino acids.

In this sample, this clone turned up a few times. This chain uses TRBV2 with TRBJ1-2, with 9 positions matching TRBD1. Per the germline V gene, CDR1 is SNHLY and CDR2 is FYNNEI. The CDR3 has 14 amino acids. V shed 2 bases and J 6 bases; nucleotides not matched to a gene: 4. The CDR3 DNA follows: TGTGCCAGCAGTGAACACAGGGGGCTTGATGGCTACACCTTC. Translation: CASSEHRGLDGYTF.

This chain links TRBV27 with TRBJ2-2, with D hard to call. V was cut by 1 base and J by 0 bases, with 3 bases left in between. The germline V gene has CDR1 MNHEY and CDR2 SMNVEV (reference sequence). CDR3 length equals 14 residues. CDR3 protein: CASSLYANTGELFF. The CDR3 nucleotides read TGTGCCAGCAGTTTATACGCGAACACCGGGGAGCTGTTTTTT.

The chain is built from TRBV7-9 and TRBJ2-2; TRBD2 matches at 15 bases. The J segment lost 8 bases and the V segment lost 5 bases, leaving 6 bases of the junction unmatched. The CDR3 has 16 residues. Per the germline V gene, CDR1 is SEHNR and CDR2 is FQNEAQ (reference sequence). CDR3 sequence reads: CASSPRTSGGAGELFF. The CDR3 bases are TGTGCCAGCAGCCCCCGGACTAGCGGGGGGGCTGGGGAGCTGTTTTTT.

The chain is built from TRBV12-5 and TRBJ2-3; TRBD1 matches at 9 bases. Germline V gene data show CDR1 as LGHNT and CDR2 as FRNRAP. The V segment lost 5 bases and the J segment 8 bases; nucleotides outside the gene matches: 11. CDR3 size: 15 residues. The CDR3 DNA sequence: TGTGCTAGTGGTCCGTCCGGACAGGGGTTGGCTACGCAGTATTTT. It is translated as CASGPSGQGLATQYF.

The V call is TRBV9, the J call TRBJ2-5, with 10 bases fitting TRBD2. The CDR3 totals 17 residues. V shed 0 bases and J 1 base; nucleotides not matched to a gene: 6. CDR1 is SGDLS and CDR2 is YYNGEE in the germline V gene. CDR3 nucleotide sequence: TGTGCCAGCAGCGTAGGGGCGACTAGCGGGCCCCAAGAGACCCAGTACTTC. It translates to CASSVGATSGPQETQYF.

The chain recombines TRBV18 with TRBJ1-2; a possible D gene is TRBD1 (6 bases). The CDR3 contains 16 residues. CDR1 is KGHSH, CDR2 LQKENI, per germline. Deletions cut 2 bases from V and 6 bases from J, with 19 bases between. CDR3 nucleotides: TGTGCCAGCTCACCAGGAGACAGGAGGTTACTAGATGGCTACACCTTC. Residues: CASSPGDRRLLDGYTF.

V and J are TRBV28 and TRBJ2-3, with TRBD2 identical over 12 bases. J was trimmed by 7 bases and V by 4 bases; bases with no gene match: 9. The CDR3 is 16 residues long. Germline CDR1 MDHEN, CDR2 SYDVKM. CDR3 amino acids: CASSSPRTSGVNTQYF. The DNA for the CDR3 is TGTGCCAGCAGTTCCCCCCGGACTAGCGGGGTAAATACGCAGTATTTT.

The chain employs TRBV7-6 and TRBJ1-1; D unresolved. Per the germline V gene, CDR1 is SGHVS and CDR2 is FNYEAQ. With 0 bases removed from V and 1 base from J, the gap between germline ends came to 9 bases. The CDR3 has 15 residues. CDR3 residues: CASSLASYGNTEAFF. The CDR3 DNA follows: TGTGCCAGCAGCTTAGCGAGTTACGGGAACACTGAAGCTTTCTTT.

The gene calls are TRBV4-1 and TRBJ2-1; D remains ambiguous. The germline V and J ends were trimmed by 0 bases and 8 bases, with 8 bases remaining between them. Germline V CDR1 and CDR2: MGHRA, YSYEKL. The CDR3 covers 13 residues. CDR3 in amino acids: CASSQEKGHEQFF. CDR3 DNA sequence: TGCGCCAGCAGCCAAGAAAAAGGACATGAGCAGTTCTTC.

This clone qualifies as medium-sized. The chain is built from TRBV27 and TRBJ2-7; the D is unclear. Between the trimmed V and J ends, which lost 6 bases and 5 bases, there was a span of 17 bases. The CDR3 covers 14 residues. CDR1 and CDR2 from the germline V gene are MNHEY and SMNVEV (reference sequence). CDR3 region: CASRLGPSTHEQYF. The DNA for the CDR3 is TGTGCCAGCAGACTCGGCCCGTCAACCCACGAGCAGTACTTC.